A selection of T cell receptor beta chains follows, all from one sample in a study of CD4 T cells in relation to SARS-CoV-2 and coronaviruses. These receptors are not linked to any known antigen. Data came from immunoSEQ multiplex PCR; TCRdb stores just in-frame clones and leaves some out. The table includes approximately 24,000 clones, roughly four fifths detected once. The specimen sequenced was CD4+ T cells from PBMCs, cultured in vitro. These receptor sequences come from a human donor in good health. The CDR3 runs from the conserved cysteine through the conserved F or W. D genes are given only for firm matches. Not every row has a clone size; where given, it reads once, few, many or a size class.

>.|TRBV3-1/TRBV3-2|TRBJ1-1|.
TGTGCCAGCAGCCAAGACCTGAACACTGAAGCTTTCTTT
CASSQDLNTEAFF
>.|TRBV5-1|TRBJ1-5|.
TGCGCCAGCAGTCATTCGTCCGGGCAGCCCCAGCATTTT
CASSHSSGQPQHF
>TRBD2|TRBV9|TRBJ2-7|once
TGTGCCAGCAGCGTAGGAGCGGGGTCCTACGAGCAGTACTTC
CASSVGAGSYEQYF
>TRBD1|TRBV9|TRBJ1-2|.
TGTGCCAGCAGCCCCTTTCCAGGGGGCAAGGGCTATGGCTACACCTTC
CASSPFPGGKGYGYTF
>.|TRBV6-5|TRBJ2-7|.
TGTGCCAGCGAAAGCCTGAGCTCCTACGAGCAGTACTTC
CASESLSSYEQYF
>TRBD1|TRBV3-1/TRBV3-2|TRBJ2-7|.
TGTGCCAGCAGCCAAGATATAACAGGGGGCTACGAGCAGTACTTC
CASSQDITGGYEQYF
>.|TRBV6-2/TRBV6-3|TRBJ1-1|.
TGTGCCAGCAGTTACTCGCAAGGAAGAGGCACTGAAGCTTTCTTT
CASSYSQGRGTEAFF
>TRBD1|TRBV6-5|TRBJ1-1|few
TGTGCCAGCAGTTACTCGGGACAGTTGAACACTGAAGCTTTCTTT
CASSYSGQLNTEAFF
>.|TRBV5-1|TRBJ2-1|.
TGCGCCAGCAGCTGGAACCACGGGGATGAGCAGTTCTTC
CASSWNHGDEQFF
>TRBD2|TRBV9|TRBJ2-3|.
TGTGCCAGCAGCATGCAGGGACTAGCGGGGGTAGATACGCAGTATTTT
CASSMQGLAGVDTQYF